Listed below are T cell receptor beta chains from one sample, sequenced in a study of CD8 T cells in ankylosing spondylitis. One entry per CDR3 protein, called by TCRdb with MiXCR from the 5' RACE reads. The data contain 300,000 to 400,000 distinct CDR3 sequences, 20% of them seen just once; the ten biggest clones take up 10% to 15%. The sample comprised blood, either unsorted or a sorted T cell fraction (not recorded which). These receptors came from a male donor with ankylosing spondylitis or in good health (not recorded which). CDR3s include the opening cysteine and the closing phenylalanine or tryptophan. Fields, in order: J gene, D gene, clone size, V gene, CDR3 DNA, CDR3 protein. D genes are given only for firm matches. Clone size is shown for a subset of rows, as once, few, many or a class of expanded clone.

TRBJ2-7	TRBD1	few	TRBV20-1	TGCAGTGCTAGTCTAGACAGGGGCTTGGACGAGCAGTACTTC	CSASLDRGLDEQYF
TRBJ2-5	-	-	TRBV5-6	TGTGCCAGCAGCCCGTCAGCCACCCAAGAGACCCAGTACTTC	CASSPSATQETQYF
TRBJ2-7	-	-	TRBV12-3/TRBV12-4	TGTGCCAGCAGCCTACAGGGAAGAGTCCACGAGCAGTACTTC	CASSLQGRVHEQYF
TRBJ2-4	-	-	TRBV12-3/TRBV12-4	TGTGCCAGCAGTTTAGGCAGGGGAAGGGACATTCAGTACTTC	CASSLGRGRDIQYF
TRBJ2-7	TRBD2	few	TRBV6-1	TGTGCCAGCAGAGAGACTAGCGTGAGCTCCTACGAGCAGTACTTC	CASRETSVSSYEQYF
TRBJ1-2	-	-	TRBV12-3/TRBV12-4	TGTGCCAGCAGTTTTCAGGGAGCTAACTATGGCTACACCTTC	CASSFQGANYGYTF
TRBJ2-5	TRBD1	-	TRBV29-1	TGCAGCGCCCGGACAGGGCAAGAGACCCAGTACTTC	CSARTGQETQYF
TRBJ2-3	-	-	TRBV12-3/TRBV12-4	TGTGCCAGCACAGACTTTGGGGATACGCAGTATTTT	CASTDFGDTQYF
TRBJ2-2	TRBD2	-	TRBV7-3	TGTGCCAGCAGCCCAAAGGGACTAGCGGGGTTAATGAACACCGGGGAGCTGTTTTTT	CASSPKGLAGLMNTGELFF
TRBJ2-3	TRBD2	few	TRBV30	TGTGCCTGGAGCGGGACTAGCGGGGACTACACAGATACGCAGTATTTT	CAWSGTSGDYTDTQYF
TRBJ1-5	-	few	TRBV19	TGTGCCAGTAATGTCCGAGTAGGTAGCAATCAGCCCCAGCATTTT	CASNVRVGSNQPQHF
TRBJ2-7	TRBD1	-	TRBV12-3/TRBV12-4	TGTGCCAGCAGTCACGACAGGGGGGGATACGAGCAGTACTTC	CASSHDRGGYEQYF
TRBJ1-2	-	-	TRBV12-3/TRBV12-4	TGTGCCAGCCGCCAGAGGGGTTTTAACTATGGCTACACCTTC	CASRQRGFNYGYTF
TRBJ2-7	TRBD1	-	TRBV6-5	TGTGCCAGCAGTTACTCGGACAGGGGGCTGTACGAGCAGTACTTC	CASSYSDRGLYEQYF
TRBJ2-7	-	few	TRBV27	TGTGCCAGCCGAAGGGGGGTTTTCGACGAGCAGTACTTC	CASRRGVFDEQYF
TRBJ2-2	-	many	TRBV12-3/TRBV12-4	TGTGCCATCTTCTCCCTGGAAACCGGGGAGCTGTTTTTT	CAIFSLETGELFF
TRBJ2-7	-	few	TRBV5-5	TGTGCCAGCAGCTTCGTAGGCTACGAGCAGTACTTC	CASSFVGYEQYF
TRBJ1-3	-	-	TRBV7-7	TGTGCCAGCAGCTTAAACTCTGGAAACACCATATATTTT	CASSLNSGNTIYF
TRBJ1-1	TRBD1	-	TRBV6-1	TGTGCCAGCAGCCCACTAGGGACAGCCACTGAAGCTTTCTTT	CASSPLGTATEAFF
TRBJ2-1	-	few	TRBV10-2	TGCGCCAGCAGTGAGGGGAAGGGAGGCAATGAGCAGTTCTTC	CASSEGKGGNEQFF
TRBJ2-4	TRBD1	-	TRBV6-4	TGTGCCAGCAGTGCCGGGACAGGGGTTGGAAACATTCAGTACTTC	CASSAGTGVGNIQYF
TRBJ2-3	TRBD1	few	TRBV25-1	TGTGCCAGCAGTGAATATACGGCAGGGGGAGATACGCAGTATTTT	CASSEYTAGGDTQYF
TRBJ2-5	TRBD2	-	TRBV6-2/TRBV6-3	TGTGCCAGCAGACTTAGCGGGGAAGAGACCCAGTACTTC	CASRLSGEETQYF
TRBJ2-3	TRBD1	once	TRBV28	TGTGCCAGCAGTCGCCGGGACAGGGAGGTTACAGATACGCAGTATTTT	CASSRRDREVTDTQYF
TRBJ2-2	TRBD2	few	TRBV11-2	TGTGCCAGCAGCTTAGGACGGTTTGTAGCGGGGGAGAACACCGGGGAGCTGTTTTTT	CASSLGRFVAGENTGELFF
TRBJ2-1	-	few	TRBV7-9	TGTGCCAGCAGCATACTAGGTTCCTACAATGAGCAGTTCTTC	CASSILGSYNEQFF
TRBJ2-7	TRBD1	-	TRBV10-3	TGTGCCATCCGGGACAGGGACTACGAGCAGTACTTC	CAIRDRDYEQYF
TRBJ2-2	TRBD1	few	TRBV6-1	TGTGCCAGCGAGGGGGATGGGACAGGGAGTATCGTTCGGACCGGGGAGCTGTTTTTT	CASEGDGTGSIVRTGELFF